The 21 T cell receptor beta chains listed next were all sequenced from one sample in a study of blood T cell repertoires in COVID-19. Here immunoSEQ multiplex PCR was the method, and the copy in TCRdb shows in-frame clones only, minus some. The sample contains about 130,000 clones, around 79% of which appear only once. Sequencing used peripheral blood. Receptor source: a woman in her 70s with COVID-19, enrolled during active disease.

V is TRBV5-5 and J is TRBJ1-3, with 9 bases matching TRBD1. The V gene's germline CDR1 is SGHKS and CDR2 YYEKEE (reference sequence). With 4 bases clipped from V and 0 bases from J, the junction kept 5 bases outside the gene matches. The CDR3 contains 16 residues. In nucleotides, the CDR3 is TGTGCCAGCAGCCATTCGGGACAGGGCTCTGGAAACACCATATATTTT. This sequence encodes CASSHSGQGSGNTIYF.

This clone showed up just once. The chain couples TRBV7-2 to TRBJ1-6; D might be TRBD1 (6 bases). The CDR3 runs 14 residues. Germline lookup yields CDR1 SGHTA and CDR2 FQGNSA. Trimming removed 6 bases from V and 10 bases from J, with 16 bases in between. The chain's CDR3 is CASRQQGASSPLHF. In nucleotides, the CDR3 is TGTGCCAGCAGACAACAGGGTGCATCCTCACCCCTCCACTTT.

This chain connects TRBV9 to TRBJ1-2, with D possibly TRBD1 on 6 matching bases. CDR3 size: 15 residues. V was pared by 3 bases and J by 5 bases, with 17 bases between. The germline V gene encodes CDR1 SGDLS and CDR2 YYNGEE. CDR3 bases: TGTGCCAGCAGCGCCAACCGGAGACAGGCGTATGGCTACACCTTC. The encoded protein is CASSANRRQAYGYTF.

The chain is built from TRBV5-6 and TRBJ1-2; 9 bases agree with TRBD1. The germline CDR1 and CDR2 sequences are SGHDT and YYEEEE. With 2 bases clipped from V and 7 bases from J, the junction kept 3 bases outside the gene matches. There are 13 residues in the CDR3. In nucleotides, the CDR3 is TGTGCCAGCAGCTTCACAGGGGGCGGTGGCTACACCTTC. Its protein is CASSFTGGGGYTF.

The chain carries TRBV6-5 and TRBJ1-2, with 8 bases matching TRBD1. There are 15 residues in the CDR3. Germline V CDR1 and CDR2: MNHEY, SVGAGI. The J segment lost 6 bases and the V segment lost 6 bases, leaving 12 bases of the junction unmatched. CDR3 bases: TGTGCCAGCAGAAAAAGACAGGGGAATACAGATGGCTACACCTTC. Its protein is CASRKRQGNTDGYTF.

The gene calls are TRBV5-1 and TRBJ2-3, with unresolved D. Trimming shortened V by 2 bases and J by 6 bases, and 16 bases separated the two germline ends. The CDR3 is 15 residues long. Looked up from germline, CDR1 is SGHRS and CDR2 is YFSETQ. The DNA for the CDR3 is TGCGCCAGCAGCTTAGGAGCGAGAGTATTCGATACGCAGTATTTT. Encoded protein: CASSLGARVFDTQYF. Filled out from reference TRBV5-1 and TRBJ2-3, the complete variable domain reads KAGVTQTPRYLIKTRGQQVTLSCSPISGHRSVSWYQQTPGQGLQFLFEYFSETQRNKGNFPGRFSGRQFSNSRSEMNVSTLELGDSALYLCASSLGARVFDTQYFGPGTRLTVL.

The V and J genes are TRBV24-1 and TRBJ2-5; D is perhaps TRBD2 (5 bases). Germline CDR1 is KGHDR and CDR2 is SFDVKD. The CDR3 totals 13 residues. Trimming took 5 bases from V and 7 from J, leaving 13 bases between them. The DNA for the CDR3 is TGTGCCACCAGTGGCAAAGACCGGGGGACCCAGTACTTC. Translated: CATSGKDRGTQYF.

J is TRBJ1-1 and V is TRBV7-9, with D possibly being TRBD1 (6 bases). Trimming shortened V by 1 base and J by 0 bases, and 18 bases separated the two germline ends. The germline V gene has CDR1 SEHNR and CDR2 FQNEAQ (reference sequence). The CDR3 runs to 18 residues. CDR3 residues: CASSLGSGGASVNTEAFF. CDR3 nucleotide sequence: TGTGCCAGCAGCTTAGGGTCCGGGGGGGCCAGTGTGAACACTGAAGCTTTCTTT.

This clone was seen only once. CDR3 coding DNA: TGTGCCAGCAGTTACGAGCCGACAAAGATGAACACTGAAGCTTTCTTT. Amino acids: CASSYEPTKMNTEAFF. The rearrangement uses TRBV6-6 and TRBJ1-1; no firm D call. The CDR3 sequence is 16 residues long. Germline V gene sequence: CDR1 MNHNY, CDR2 SVGAGI (reference sequence). Trimming took 2 bases from V and 0 from J, leaving 13 bases between them.

The rearrangement joins TRBV10-3 to TRBJ1-2, with 7 bases aligning to TRBD1. The V segment lost 2 bases and the J segment 0 bases; nucleotides outside the gene matches: 6. Germline V gives CDR1 ENHRY, CDR2 SYGVKD. The CDR3 has 16 residues. The CDR3 region has the DNA TGTGCCATCAGTGAGAAAACAGGGGTGACTAACTATGGCTACACCTTC. Amino acids: CAISEKTGVTNYGYTF.

By frequency in the sample, this clone is medium-sized. V and J are TRBV6-1 and TRBJ1-2, with TRBD1 matching 7 bases. The trim removed 0 bases at V and 3 bases at J, leaving 1 base unmatched. The CDR3 extends over 14 amino acids. The V gene's germline CDR1 is MNHNS and CDR2 SASEGT. The CDR3, as DNA: TGTGCCAGCAGTGAAGCCCAGGGGGACTATGGCTACACCTTC. Its protein product is CASSEAQGDYGYTF.

The J gene is TRBJ2-3, the V gene TRBV4-2; D possibly corresponds to TRBD2 (6 bases). CDR1 is LGHNA and CDR2 is YNFKEQ in the germline V gene. V was pared by 1 base and J by 4 bases, with 15 bases between. The CDR3 loop spans 16 amino acids. DNA for the CDR3: TGTGCCAGCAGCCAAGGGGGTGCCGGGGGATCAGATACGCAGTATTTT. Protein: CASSQGGAGGSDTQYF.

The CDR3 loop reads CASSQAHNSNQPQHF. In DNA, the CDR3 is TGTGCCAGCAGCCAAGCGCACAATAGCAATCAGCCCCAGCATTTT. The V call is TRBV4-2, the J call TRBJ1-5; D remains ambiguous. CDR1 and CDR2 from the germline V gene are LGHNA and YNFKEQ. The length of the CDR3 is 15 residues. V gave up 1 base and J gave up 0 bases, with 7 bases separating them.

The chain uses TRBV3-1 (or the pseudogene TRBV3-2) and TRBJ1-3; a possible D gene is TRBD1 (5 bases). CDR1 is LGHDT, CDR2 YNNKEL, per germline (reference sequence). The CDR3 length is 17 residues. V lost 0 bases to trimming and J lost 0 bases, with 12 bases between them. The CDR3 sequence is CASSQDVTVGSGNTIYF. The DNA of the CDR3 is TGTGCCAGCAGCCAAGATGTGACAGTAGGCTCTGGAAACACCATATATTTT.

The rearrangement uses TRBV2 and TRBJ1-4; weak D call: TRBD1 (6 bases). There are 13 residues in the CDR3. CDR1 SNHLY and CDR2 FYNNEI come from the germline V gene. V lost 6 bases to trimming and J lost 5 bases, with 10 bases between them. The CDR3 sequence: CASRYGTNEKLFF. CDR3 in DNA: TGTGCCAGCAGGTACGGGACAAATGAAAAACTGTTTTTT. The whole variable domain, filled in from reference TRBV2 and TRBJ1-4, reads EPEVTQTPSHQVTQMGQEVILRCVPISNHLYFYWYRQILGQKVEFLVSFYNNEISEKSEIFDDQFSVERPDGSNFTLKIRSTKLEDSAMYFCASRYGTNEKLFFGSGTQLSVL.

The chain employs TRBV15 and TRBJ1-5; 10 bases are shared with TRBD1. The CDR3 loop spans 18 amino acids. The V gene end was trimmed by 0 bases and the J gene end by 6 bases; junction bases not matched to a gene: 11. Per the germline V gene, CDR1 is LNHNV and CDR2 is YYDKDF (reference sequence). The CDR3 DNA reads TGTGCCACCAGCAGAGATATTCGGGACAGGGGAGGGCGTCAGCCCCAGCATTTT. It codes for CATSRDIRDRGGRQPQHF. The full variable domain, rest sourced from reference TRBV15 and TRBJ1-5, is DAMVIQNPRYQVTQFGKPVTLSCSQTLNHNVMYWYQQKSSQAPKLLFHYYDKDFNNEADTPDNFQSRRPNTSFCFLDIRSPGLGDTAMYLCATSRDIRDRGGRQPQHFGDGTRLSIL.

This clone was detected once. The rearrangement joins TRBV20-1 to TRBJ2-3, with a possible D match to TRBD2 (5 bases). Germline V gene lookup returns CDR1 DFQATT and CDR2 SNEGSKA (reference sequence). CDR3 size: 11 residues. V gave up 6 bases and J gave up 5 bases, with 9 bases separating them. The CDR3, as DNA: TGCAGTGCGGACTCCCTAGATACGCAGTATTTT. This translates into CSADSLDTQYF.

The chain links TRBV18 to TRBJ2-7; D call uncertain. V was clipped by 3 bases and J by 0 bases, with 9 bases between them. This CDR3 has 14 amino acids. From germline, CDR1 is KGHSH and CDR2 LQKENI. CDR3 coding DNA: TGTGCCAGCTCACCCGGTCTTAGCTCCTACGAGCAGTACTTC. Its protein is CASSPGLSSYEQYF.

The chain couples TRBV5-3 to TRBJ1-5; TRBD1 is a possible D gene (6 bases). TRBV5-3 is filed as an ORF, its function uncertain. CDR3 length equals 17 residues. Between the trimmed V and J ends, which lost 0 bases and 2 bases, there was a span of 15 bases. The CDR3 DNA follows: TGTGCCAGAAGCTTGGCCCTTCACAGGGAATGCAATCAGCCCCAGCATTTT. As protein: CARSLALHRECNQPQHF.

The chain recombines TRBV6-1 with TRBJ1-2; no reliable D call. V lost 1 base and J lost 3, with 6 bases in between. From germline, CDR1 is MNHNS and CDR2 SASEGT. This CDR3 has 13 residues. In DNA, the CDR3 is TGTGCCAGCAGTGAAGACAGTTACTATGGCTACACCTTC. Translation gives CASSEDSYYGYTF.

J is TRBJ1-6 and V is TRBV5-1; the match to TRBD1 covers 8 bases. CDR1 is SGHRS and CDR2 is YFSETQ in the germline V gene. The CDR3 runs 16 residues. V lost 4 bases, J lost 5 bases, and 8 bases stayed unmatched. The CDR3 loop is CASSLEGQANNSPLHF. As DNA, the CDR3 is TGCGCCAGCAGCCTCGAGGGACAGGCCAATAATTCACCCCTCCACTTT.